This TCR beta chain was sequenced for a study of T cell responses to AZD1222 COVID-19 vaccine. The table came from immunoSEQ multiplex PCR; TCRdb's copy has only in-frame clones and leaves some out. Here the sample spans tens of thousands of clones, approximately 90% being singletons. Looked up from germline, CDR1 is SGHDN and CDR2 is FVKESK. Unmatched junction bases numbered 13, after V lost 1 base and J lost 8 bases. This CDR3 contains 18 residues. Pooled samples include second doses given at about 4 or 12 weeks. V usage is TRBV14 and J usage is TRBJ2-1; 11 nucleotides agree with TRBD2. Sequences were derived from peripheral blood, sampled 28 days after the second AZD1222 dose. This TCR was sampled from an adult who received the AZD1222 COVID-19 vaccine. The CDR3 DNA follows: TGTGCCAGCAGCCAAGGTAACCTAGCGGGGGGCCGCCGGGATGAGCAGTTCTTC. Translating gives CASSQGNLAGGRRDEQFF.